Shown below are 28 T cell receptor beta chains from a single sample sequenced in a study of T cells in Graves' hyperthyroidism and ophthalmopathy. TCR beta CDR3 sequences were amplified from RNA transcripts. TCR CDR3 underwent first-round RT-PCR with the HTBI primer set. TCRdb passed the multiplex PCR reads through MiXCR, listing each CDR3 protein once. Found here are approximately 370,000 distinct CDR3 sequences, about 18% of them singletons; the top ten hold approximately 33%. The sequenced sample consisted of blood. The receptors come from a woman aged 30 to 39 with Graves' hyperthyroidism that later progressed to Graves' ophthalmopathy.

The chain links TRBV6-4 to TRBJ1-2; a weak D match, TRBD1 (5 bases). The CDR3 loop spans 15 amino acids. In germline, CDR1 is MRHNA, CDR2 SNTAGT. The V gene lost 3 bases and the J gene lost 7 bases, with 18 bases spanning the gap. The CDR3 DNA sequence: TGTGCCAGCAGTGAGAGCCCTCAGGGAACGGCTGGCTACACCTTC. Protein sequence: CASSESPQGTAGYTF.

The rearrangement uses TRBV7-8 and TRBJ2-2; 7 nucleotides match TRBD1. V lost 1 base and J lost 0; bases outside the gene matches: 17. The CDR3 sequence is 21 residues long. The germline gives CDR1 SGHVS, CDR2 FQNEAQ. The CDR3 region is CASSLVRFLPGGPANTGELFF. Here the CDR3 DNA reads TGTGCCAGCAGCTTAGTGCGCTTCCTTCCAGGGGGTCCGGCGAACACCGGGGAGCTGTTTTTT. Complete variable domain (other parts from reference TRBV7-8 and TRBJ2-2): GAGVSQSPRYKVAKRGQDVALRCDPISGHVSLFWYQQALGQGPEFLTYFQNEAQLDKSGLPSDRFFAERPEGSVSTLKIQRTQQEDSAVYLCASSLVRFLPGGPANTGELFFGEGSRLTVL.

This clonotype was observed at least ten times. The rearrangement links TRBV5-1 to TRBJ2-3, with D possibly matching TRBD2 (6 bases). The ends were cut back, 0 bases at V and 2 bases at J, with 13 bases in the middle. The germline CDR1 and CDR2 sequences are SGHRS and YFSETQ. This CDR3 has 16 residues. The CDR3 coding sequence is TGCGCCAGCAGCTTGGCCGGTGGGGGGTTCACAGATACGCAGTATTTT. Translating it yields CASSLAGGGFTDTQYF.

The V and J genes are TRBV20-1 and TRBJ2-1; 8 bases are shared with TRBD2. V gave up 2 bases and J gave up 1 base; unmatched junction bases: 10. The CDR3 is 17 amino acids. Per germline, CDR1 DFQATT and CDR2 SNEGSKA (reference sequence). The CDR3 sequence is CSARFFGTRVSYNEQFF. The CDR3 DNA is TGCAGTGCTAGATTCTTCGGGACTAGGGTATCCTACAATGAGCAGTTCTTC.

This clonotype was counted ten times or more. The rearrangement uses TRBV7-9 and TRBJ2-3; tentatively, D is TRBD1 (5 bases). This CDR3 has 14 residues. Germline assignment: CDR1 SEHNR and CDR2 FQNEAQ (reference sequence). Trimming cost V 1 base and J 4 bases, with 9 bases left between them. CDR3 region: CASSLVQGPDTQYF. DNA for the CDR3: TGTGCCAGCAGCTTAGTGCAGGGCCCAGATACGCAGTATTTT.

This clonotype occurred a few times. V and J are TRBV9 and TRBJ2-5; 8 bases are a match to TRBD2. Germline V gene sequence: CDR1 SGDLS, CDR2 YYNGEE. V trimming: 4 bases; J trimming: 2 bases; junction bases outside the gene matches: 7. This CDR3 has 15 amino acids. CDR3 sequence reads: CASSPSPGGQETQYF. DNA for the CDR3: TGTGCCAGCAGCCCCAGTCCGGGGGGGCAAGAGACCCAGTACTTC.

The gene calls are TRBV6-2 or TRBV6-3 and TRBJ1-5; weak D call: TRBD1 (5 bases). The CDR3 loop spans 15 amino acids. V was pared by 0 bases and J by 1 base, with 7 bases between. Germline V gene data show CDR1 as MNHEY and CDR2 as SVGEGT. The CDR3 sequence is CASSYSQESNQPQHF. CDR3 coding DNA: TGTGCCAGCAGTTACTCACAGGAGAGCAATCAGCCCCAGCATTTT.

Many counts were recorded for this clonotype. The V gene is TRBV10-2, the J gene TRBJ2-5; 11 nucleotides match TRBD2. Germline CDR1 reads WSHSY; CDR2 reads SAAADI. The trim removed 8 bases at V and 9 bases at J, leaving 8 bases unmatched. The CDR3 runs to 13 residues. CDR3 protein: CASHTSGRWAQYF. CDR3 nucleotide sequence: TGCGCCAGCCATACTAGCGGGAGATGGGCCCAGTACTTC.

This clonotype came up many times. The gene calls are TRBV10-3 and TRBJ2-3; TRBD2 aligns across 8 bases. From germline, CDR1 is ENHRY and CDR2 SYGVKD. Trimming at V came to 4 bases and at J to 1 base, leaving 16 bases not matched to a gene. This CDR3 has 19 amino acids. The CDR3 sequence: CAISGGTIGAGVGTDTQYF. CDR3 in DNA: TGTGCCATCAGTGGGGGGACGATTGGAGCGGGAGTCGGCACAGATACGCAGTATTTT.

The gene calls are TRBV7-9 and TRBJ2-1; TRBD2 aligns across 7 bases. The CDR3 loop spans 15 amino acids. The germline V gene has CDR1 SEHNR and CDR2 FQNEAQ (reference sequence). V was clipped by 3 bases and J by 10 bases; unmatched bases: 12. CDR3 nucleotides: TGTGCCAGCAGCTTCAGCTGGGACTACCTGGGCGAGCAGTTCTTC. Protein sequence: CASSFSWDYLGEQFF.

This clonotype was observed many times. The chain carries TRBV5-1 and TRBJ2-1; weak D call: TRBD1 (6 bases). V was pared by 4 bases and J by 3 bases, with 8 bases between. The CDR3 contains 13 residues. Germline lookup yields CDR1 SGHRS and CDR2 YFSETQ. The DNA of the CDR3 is TGCGCCAGCAGCCCGGGACACTACAATGAGCAGTTCTTC. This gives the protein CASSPGHYNEQFF.

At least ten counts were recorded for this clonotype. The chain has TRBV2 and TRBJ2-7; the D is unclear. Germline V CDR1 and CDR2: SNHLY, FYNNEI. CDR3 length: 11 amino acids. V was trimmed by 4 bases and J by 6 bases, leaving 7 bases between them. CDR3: CASSGGREQYF. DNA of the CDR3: TGTGCCAGCAGTGGTGGTCGCGAGCAGTACTTC.

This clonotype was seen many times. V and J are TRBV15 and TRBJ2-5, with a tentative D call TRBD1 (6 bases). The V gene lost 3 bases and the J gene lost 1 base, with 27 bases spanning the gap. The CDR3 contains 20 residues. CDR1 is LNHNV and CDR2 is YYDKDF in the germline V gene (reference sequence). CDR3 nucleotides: TGTGCCACCAGCAGGTTTCGCTTTCAGGGGTGGACCGGACCCCAAGAGACCCAGTACTTC. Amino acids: CATSRFRFQGWTGPQETQYF.

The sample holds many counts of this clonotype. The DNA for the CDR3 is TGTGCCAGCAGCCACGCTAGCGGGAGCATCGACAATGAGCAGTTCTTC. Amino acid sequence: CASSHASGSIDNEQFF. The chain employs TRBV3-1 and TRBJ2-1; TRBD2 matches at 10 bases. Germline V gene data show CDR1 as LGHDT and CDR2 as YNNKEL (reference sequence). This CDR3 spans 16 amino acids. V shed 3 bases and J 5 bases; nucleotides not matched to a gene: 7.

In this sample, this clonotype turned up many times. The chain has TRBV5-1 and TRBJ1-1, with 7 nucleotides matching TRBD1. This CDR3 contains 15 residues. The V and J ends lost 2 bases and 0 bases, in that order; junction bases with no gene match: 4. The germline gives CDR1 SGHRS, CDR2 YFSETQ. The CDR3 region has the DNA TGCGCCAGCAGCTTCGGACAGGTCATGAACACTGAAGCTTTCTTT. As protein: CASSFGQVMNTEAFF.

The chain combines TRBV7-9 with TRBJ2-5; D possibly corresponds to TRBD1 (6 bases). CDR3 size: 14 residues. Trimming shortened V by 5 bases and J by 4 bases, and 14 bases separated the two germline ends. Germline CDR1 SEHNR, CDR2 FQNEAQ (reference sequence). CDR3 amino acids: CASSQQGWGETQYF. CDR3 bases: TGTGCCAGCAGCCAACAGGGTTGGGGAGAGACCCAGTACTTC.

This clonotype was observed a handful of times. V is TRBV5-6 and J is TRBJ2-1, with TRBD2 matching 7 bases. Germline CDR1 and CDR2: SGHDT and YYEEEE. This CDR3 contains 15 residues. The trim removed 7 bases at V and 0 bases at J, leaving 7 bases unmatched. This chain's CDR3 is CASFGLVGSYNEQFF. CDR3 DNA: TGTGCCAGCTTCGGACTAGTAGGCTCCTACAATGAGCAGTTCTTC.

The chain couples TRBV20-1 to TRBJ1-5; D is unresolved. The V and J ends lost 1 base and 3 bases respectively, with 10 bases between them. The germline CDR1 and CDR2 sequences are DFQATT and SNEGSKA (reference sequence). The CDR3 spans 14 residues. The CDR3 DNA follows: TGCAGTGCTAGAGTGGGGAATTTCAATCAGCCCCAGCATTTT. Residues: CSARVGNFNQPQHF.

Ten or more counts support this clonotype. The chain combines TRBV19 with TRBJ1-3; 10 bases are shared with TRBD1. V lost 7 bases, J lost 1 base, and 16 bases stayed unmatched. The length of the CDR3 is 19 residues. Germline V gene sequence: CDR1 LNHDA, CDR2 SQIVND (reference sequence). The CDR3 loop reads CASMYWDSMGQGSGNTIYF. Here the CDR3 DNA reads TGTGCCAGTATGTACTGGGATTCGATGGGACAGGGGTCTGGAAACACCATATATTTT.

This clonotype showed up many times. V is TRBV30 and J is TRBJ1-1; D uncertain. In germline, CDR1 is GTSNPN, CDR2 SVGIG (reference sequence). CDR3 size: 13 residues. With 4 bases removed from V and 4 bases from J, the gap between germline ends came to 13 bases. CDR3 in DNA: TGTGCCTGGACCGACCAGGTGGTCACTGAAGCTTTCTTT. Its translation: CAWTDQVVTEAFF.

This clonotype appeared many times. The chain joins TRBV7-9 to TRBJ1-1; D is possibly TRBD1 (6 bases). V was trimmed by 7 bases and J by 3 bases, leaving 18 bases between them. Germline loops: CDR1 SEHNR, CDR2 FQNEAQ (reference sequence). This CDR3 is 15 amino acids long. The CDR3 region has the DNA TGTGCCAGCAACCACCCCGAGGGGGGCGACACTGAAGCTTTCTTT. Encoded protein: CASNHPEGGDTEAFF.

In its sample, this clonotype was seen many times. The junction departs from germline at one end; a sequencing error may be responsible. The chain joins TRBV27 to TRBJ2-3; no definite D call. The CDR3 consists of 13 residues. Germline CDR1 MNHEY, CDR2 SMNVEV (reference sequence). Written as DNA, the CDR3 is TGTGCCAGCAGCTTATCATACACAGATACGCAGTATTTT. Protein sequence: CASSLSYTDTQYF.

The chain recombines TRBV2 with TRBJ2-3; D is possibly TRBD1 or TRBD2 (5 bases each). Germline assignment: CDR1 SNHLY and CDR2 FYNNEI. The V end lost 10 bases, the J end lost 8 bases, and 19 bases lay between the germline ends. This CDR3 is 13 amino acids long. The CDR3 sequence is CANSGLGDSTQYF. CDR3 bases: TGTGCCAACTCGGGGCTAGGGGATAGTACGCAGTATTTT.

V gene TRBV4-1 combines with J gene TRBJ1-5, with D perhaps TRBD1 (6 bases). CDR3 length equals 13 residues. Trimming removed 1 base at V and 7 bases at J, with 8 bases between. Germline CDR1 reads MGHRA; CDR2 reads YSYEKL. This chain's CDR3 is CASSQGTVQPQHF. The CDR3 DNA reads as TGCGCCAGCAGCCAAGGGACAGTACAGCCCCAGCATTTT.

CDR3 amino acids: CSARGVGGPGAANFNYGYTF. CDR3 sequence (DNA): TGCAGTGCTAGAGGGGTGGGTGGGCCAGGGGCCGCGAATTTTAACTATGGCTACACCTTC. The rearrangement joins TRBV20-1 to TRBJ1-2; TRBD1 is a possible D gene (6 bases). The V and J ends lost 1 base and 1 base respectively, with 28 bases between them. Germline lookup yields CDR1 DFQATT and CDR2 SNEGSKA (reference sequence). The CDR3 runs to 20 residues.

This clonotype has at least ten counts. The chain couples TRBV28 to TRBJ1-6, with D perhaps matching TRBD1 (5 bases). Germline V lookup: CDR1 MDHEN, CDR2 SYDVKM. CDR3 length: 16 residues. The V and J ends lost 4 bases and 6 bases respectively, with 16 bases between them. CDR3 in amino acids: CASSWGEGSPNSPLHF. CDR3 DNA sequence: TGTGCCAGCAGTTGGGGGGAGGGCTCGCCTAATTCACCCCTCCACTTT.

The CDR3 region has the DNA TGTGCCAGCAGCCAAGATGAGGCGGGACCGCGGGGCACCGGGGAGCTGTTTTTT. This encodes CASSQDEAGPRGTGELFF. This chain uses TRBV3-1 with TRBJ2-2; D may be TRBD2 (6 bases). The ends were cut back, 0 bases at V and 4 bases at J, with 18 bases in the middle. The CDR3 totals 18 residues. Germline-derived CDR1 and CDR2 are LGHDT and YNNKEL (reference sequence).

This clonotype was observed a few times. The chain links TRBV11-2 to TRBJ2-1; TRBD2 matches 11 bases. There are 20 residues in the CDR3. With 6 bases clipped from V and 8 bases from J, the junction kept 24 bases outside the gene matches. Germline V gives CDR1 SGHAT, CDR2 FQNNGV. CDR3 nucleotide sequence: TGTGCCAGCAGGGCGGGGGGGAGGTCGACCCTTGGTAGCGGGGGGGATGAGCAGTTCTTC. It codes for CASRAGGRSTLGSGGDEQFF.